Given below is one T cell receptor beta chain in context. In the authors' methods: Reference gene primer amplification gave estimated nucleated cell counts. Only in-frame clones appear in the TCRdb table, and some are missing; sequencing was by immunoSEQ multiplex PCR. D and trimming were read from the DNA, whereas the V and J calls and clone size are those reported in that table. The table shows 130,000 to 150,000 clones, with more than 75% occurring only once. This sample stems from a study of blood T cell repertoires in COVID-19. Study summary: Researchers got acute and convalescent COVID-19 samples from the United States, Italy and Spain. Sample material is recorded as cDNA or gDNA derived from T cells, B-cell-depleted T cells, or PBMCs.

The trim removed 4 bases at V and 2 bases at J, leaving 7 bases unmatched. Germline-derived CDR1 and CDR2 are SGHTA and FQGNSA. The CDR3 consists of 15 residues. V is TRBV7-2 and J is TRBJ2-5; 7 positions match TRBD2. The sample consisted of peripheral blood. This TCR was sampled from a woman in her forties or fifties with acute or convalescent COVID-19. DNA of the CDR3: TGTGCCAGCAGCTCGCCTGCCGGGGGGCAAGAGACCCAGTACTTC. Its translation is CASSSPAGGQETQYF.